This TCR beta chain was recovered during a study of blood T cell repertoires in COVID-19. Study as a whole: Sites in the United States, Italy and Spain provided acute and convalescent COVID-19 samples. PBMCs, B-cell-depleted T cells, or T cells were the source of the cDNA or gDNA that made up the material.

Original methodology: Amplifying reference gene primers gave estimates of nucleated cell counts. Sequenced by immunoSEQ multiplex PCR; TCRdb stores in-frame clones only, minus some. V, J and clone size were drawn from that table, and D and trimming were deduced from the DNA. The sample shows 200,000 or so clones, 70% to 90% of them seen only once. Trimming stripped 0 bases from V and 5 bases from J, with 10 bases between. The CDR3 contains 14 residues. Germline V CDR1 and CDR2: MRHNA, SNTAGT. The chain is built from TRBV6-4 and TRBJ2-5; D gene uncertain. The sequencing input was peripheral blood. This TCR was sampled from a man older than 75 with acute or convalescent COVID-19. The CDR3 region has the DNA TGTGCCAGCAGTGACTCCTTGCTCGGGGAGACCCAGTACTTC. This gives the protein CASSDSLLGETQYF.